This T cell receptor beta chain derives from a study of T-cell memory formation after mild COVID-19. General study results and limits: Pre-infection memory showed some responding clones, and this suggested that cross-reactive memory joined. For contracting clones, CD4+ ones sat mainly in CM and EM, CD8+ in EMRA.

This clonotype has a handful of counts. Its antigen is currently unknown. The germline V gene encodes CDR1 SGHRS and CDR2 YFSETQ. CDR3 size: 15 residues. V lost 0 bases, J lost 4 bases, and 11 bases lay in between. The 5'RACE method, run with constant-segment primers, produced TCR alpha and TCR beta cDNA libraries (carrying sample barcodes and UMIs). TCRdb fed the 5' RACE reads into MiXCR, producing one record per CDR3 protein. The sample has 150,000 to 200,000 distinct CDR3 sequences; about 14% are singletons. This chain uses TRBV5-1 with TRBJ2-1; D not resolved. The sequence was obtained from an adult woman who had mild COVID-19 (a few samples of this study predate the infection). Cell type and time point are not known. Material: PBMCs or a T cell subset sorted from them (not recorded which). Here the CDR3 reads CASSLAGDGYNEQFF. The CDR3 DNA follows: TGCGCCAGCAGCTTGGCCGGCGACGGGTACAATGAGCAGTTCTTC.